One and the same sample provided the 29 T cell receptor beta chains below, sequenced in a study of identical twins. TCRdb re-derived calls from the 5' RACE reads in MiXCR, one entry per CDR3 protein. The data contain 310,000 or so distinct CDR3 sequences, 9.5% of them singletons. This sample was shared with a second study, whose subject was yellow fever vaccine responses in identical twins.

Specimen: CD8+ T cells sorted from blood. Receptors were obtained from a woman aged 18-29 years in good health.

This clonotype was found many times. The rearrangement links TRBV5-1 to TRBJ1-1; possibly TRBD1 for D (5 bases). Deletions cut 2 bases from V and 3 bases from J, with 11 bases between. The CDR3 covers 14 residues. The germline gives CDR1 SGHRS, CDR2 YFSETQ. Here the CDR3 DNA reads TGCGCCAGCAGCTTTGGACAAGCGGACACTGAAGCTTTCTTT. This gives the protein CASSFGQADTEAFF.

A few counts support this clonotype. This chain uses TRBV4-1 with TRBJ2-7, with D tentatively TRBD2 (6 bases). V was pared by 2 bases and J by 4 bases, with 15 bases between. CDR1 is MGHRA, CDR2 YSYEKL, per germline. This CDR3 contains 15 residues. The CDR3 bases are TGCGCCAGCAGCCAAAGCTTAGGACTACTGTACGAGCAGTACTTC. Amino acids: CASSQSLGLLYEQYF.

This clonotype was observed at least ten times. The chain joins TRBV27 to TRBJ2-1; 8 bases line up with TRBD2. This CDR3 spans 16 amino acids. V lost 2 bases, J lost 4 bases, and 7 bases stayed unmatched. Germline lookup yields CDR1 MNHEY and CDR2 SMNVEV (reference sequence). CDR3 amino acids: CASSLKPGGEYNEQFF. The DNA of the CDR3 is TGTGCCAGCAGTTTAAAGCCGGGAGGGGAGTACAATGAGCAGTTCTTC.

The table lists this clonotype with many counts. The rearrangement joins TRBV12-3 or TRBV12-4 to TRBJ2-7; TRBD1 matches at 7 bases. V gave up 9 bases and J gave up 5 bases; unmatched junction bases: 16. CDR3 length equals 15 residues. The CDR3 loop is CASRKGTVGVNEQYF. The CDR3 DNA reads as TGTGCCAGTAGAAAGGGGACAGTGGGGGTCAACGAGCAGTACTTC.

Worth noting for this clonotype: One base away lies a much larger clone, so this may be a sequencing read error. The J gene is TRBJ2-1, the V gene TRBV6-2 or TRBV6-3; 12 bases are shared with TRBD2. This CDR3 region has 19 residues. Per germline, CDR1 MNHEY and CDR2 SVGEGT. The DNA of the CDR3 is TGTACCAGCAGTTATCTAGCGGGAGGGATTGGTAGCTCCTACAATGAGCAGTTCTTC. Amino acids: CTSSYLAGGIGSSYNEQFF.

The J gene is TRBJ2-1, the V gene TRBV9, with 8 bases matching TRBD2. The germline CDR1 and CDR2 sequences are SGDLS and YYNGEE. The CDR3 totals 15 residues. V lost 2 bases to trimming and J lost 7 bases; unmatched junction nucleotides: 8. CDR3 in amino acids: CASSVAGGLWNEQFF. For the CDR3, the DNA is TGTGCCAGCAGCGTCGCGGGGGGTTTATGGAATGAGCAGTTCTTC.

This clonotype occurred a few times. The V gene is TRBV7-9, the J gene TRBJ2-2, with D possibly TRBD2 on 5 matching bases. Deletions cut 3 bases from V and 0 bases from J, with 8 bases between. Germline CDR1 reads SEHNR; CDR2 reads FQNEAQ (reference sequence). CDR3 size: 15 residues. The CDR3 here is CASSLSGANTGELFF. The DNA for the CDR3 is TGTGCCAGCAGCTTGAGCGGCGCGAACACCGGGGAGCTGTTTTTT. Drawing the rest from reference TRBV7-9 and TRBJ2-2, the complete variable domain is DTGVSQNPRHKITKRGQNVTFRCDPISEHNRLYWYRQTLGQGPEFLTYFQNEAQLEKSRLLSDRFSAERPKGSFSTLEIQRTEQGDSAMYLCASSLSGANTGELFFGEGSRLTVL.

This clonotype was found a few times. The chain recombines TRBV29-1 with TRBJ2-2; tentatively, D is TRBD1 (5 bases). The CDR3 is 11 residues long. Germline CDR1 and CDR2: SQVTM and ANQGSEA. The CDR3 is CGALRDGELFF. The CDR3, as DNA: TGCGGGGCATTGCGAGACGGGGAGCTGTTTTTT.

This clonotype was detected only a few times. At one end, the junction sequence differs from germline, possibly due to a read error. CDR3 residues: CASTGTGVF. The CDR3 region has the DNA TGTGCCAGCACCGGGACAGGGGTCTTC. The chain couples TRBV2 to TRBJ2-7; 10 nucleotides agree with TRBD1. This CDR3 has 9 residues. Germline assignment: CDR1 SNHLY and CDR2 FYNNEI. The variable domain in full, completed from reference TRBV2 and TRBJ2-7, reads EPEVTQTPSHQVTQMGQEVILRCVPISNHLYFYWYRQILGQKVEFLVSFYNNEISEKSEIFDDQFSVERPDGSNFTLKIRSTKLEDSAMYFCASTGTGVFGPGTRLTVT.

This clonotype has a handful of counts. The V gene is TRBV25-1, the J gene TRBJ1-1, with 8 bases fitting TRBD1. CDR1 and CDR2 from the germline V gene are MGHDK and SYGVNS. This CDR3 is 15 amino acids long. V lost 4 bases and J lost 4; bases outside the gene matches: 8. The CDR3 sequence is CASSADRQGSTEAFF. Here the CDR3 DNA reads TGTGCCAGCAGTGCCGACCGACAGGGGAGCACTGAAGCTTTCTTT.

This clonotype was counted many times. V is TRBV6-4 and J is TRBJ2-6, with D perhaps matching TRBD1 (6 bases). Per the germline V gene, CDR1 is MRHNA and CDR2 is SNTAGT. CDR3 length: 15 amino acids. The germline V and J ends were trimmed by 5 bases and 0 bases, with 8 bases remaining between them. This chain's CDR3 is CASSQGSSGANVLTF. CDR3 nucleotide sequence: TGTGCCAGCAGTCAGGGGTCCTCTGGGGCCAACGTCCTGACTTTC.

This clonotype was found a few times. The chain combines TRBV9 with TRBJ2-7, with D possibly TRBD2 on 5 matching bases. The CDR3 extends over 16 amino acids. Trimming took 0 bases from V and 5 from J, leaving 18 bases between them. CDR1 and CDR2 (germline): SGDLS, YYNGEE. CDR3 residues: CASSVAASLGSDEQYF. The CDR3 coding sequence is TGTGCCAGCAGCGTAGCGGCATCCCTAGGGAGTGACGAGCAGTACTTC.

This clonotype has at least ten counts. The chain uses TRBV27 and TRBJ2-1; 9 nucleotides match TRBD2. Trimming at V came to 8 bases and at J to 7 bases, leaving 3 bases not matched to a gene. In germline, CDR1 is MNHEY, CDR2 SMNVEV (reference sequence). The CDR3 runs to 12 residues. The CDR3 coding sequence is TGTGCCAGCGGCGGGAGGGGGAATGAGCAGTTCTTC. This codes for CASGGRGNEQFF.

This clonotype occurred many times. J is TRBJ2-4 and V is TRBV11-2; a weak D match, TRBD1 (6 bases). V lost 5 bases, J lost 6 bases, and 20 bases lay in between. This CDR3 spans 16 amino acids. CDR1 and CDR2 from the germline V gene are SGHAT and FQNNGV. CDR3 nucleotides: TGTGCCAGCAGCAGAAGAAACAGGGATAGGGCAAACATTCAGTACTTC. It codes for CASSRRNRDRANIQYF.

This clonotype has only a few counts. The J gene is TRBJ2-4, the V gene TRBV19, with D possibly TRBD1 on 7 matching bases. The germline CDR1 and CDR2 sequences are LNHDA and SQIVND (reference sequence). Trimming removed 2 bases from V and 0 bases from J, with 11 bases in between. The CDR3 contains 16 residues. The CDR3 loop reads CASSIRQGLAKNIQYF. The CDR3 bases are TGTGCCAGTAGTATACGACAGGGACTAGCCAAAAACATTCAGTACTTC.

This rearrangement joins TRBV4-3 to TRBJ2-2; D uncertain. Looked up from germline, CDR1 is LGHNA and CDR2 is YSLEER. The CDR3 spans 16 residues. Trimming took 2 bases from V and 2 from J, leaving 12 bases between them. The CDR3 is CASSQSPSLNTGELFF. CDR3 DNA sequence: TGCGCCAGCAGCCAATCTCCGTCCCTAAACACCGGGGAGCTGTTTTTT.

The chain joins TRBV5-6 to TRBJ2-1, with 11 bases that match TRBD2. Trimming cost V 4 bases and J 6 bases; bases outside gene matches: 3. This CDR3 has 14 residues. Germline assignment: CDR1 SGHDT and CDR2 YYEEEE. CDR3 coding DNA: TGTGCCAGCAGCAATGGACTAGCGGGCAATGAGCAGTTCTTC. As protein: CASSNGLAGNEQFF.

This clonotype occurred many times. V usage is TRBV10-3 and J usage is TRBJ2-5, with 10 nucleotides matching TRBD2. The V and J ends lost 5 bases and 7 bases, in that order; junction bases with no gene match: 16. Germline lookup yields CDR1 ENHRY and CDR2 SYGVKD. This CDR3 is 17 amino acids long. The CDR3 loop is CAISPDPPLAGVPTQYF. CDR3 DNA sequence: TGTGCCATCAGTCCGGATCCCCCCCTAGCGGGAGTTCCGACCCAGTACTTC.

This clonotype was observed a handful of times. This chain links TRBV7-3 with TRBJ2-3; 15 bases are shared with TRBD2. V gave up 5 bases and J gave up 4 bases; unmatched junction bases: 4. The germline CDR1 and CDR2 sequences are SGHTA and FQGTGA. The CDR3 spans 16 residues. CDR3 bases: TGTGCCAGCAGCGTCGGACTAGCGGGGGGGCCAGATACGCAGTATTTT. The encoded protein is CASSVGLAGGPDTQYF.

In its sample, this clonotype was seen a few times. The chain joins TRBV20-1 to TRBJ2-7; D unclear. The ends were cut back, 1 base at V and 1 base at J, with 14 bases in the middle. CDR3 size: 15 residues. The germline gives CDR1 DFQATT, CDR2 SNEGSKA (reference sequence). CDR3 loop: CSARVLGLISYEQYF. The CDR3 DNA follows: TGCAGTGCTAGAGTCCTTGGTCTGATTTCCTACGAGCAGTACTTC.

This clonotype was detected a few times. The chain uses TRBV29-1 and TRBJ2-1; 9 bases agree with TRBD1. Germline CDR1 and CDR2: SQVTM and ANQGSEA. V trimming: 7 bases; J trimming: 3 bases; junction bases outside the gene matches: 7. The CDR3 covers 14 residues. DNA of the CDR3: TGCAGCGCCGCGGGGACAGGGCTCTACAATGAGCAGTTCTTC. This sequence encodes CSAAGTGLYNEQFF.

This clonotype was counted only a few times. CDR3 sequence reads: CASIRPRDTTDTQYF. CDR3 coding DNA: TGTGCCAGCATCCGACCTAGGGATACCACAGATACGCAGTATTTT. This chain uses TRBV6-1 with TRBJ2-3; D uncertain. Germline CDR1 and CDR2: MNHNS and SASEGT. The CDR3 spans 15 residues. V shed 7 bases and J shed 2 bases, with 16 bases lying between them.

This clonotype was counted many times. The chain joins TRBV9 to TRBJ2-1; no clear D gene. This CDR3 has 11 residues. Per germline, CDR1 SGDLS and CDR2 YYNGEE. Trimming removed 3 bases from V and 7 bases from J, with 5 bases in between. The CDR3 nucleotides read TGTGCCAGCAGCGGGATAAATGAGCAGTTCTTC. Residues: CASSGINEQFF.

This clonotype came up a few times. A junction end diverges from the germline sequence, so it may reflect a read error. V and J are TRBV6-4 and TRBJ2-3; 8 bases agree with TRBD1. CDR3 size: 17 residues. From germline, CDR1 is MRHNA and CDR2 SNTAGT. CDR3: CASTSTQDREITYTQYF. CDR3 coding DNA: TGTGCCAGCACCTCAACCCAGGACAGGGAGATCACATATACGCAGTATTTT.

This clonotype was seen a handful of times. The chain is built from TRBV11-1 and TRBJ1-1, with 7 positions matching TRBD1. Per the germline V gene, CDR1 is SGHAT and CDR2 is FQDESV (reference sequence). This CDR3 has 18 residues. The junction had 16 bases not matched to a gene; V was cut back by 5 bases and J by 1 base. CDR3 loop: CASSLPLQTTGKNTEAFF. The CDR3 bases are TGTGCCAGCAGCCTACCCCTTCAAACGACAGGGAAGAACACTGAAGCTTTCTTT.

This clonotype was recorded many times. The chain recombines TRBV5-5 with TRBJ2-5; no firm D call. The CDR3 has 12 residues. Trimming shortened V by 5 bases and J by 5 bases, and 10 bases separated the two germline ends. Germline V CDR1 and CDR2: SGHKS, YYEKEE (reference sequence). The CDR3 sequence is CASRQPRETQYF. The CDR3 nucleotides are TGTGCCAGCAGACAACCAAGGGAGACCCAGTACTTC.

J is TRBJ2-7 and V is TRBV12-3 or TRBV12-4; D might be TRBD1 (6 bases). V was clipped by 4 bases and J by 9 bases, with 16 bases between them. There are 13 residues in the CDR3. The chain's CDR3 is CASSYFRGSRQYF. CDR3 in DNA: TGTGCCAGCAGTTATTTCAGGGGTAGTCGGCAGTACTTC.

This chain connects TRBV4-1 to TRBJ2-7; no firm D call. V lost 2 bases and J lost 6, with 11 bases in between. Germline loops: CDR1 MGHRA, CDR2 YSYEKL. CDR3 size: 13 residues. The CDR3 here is CASSQSRRLEQYF. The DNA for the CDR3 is TGCGCCAGCAGCCAATCTCGGCGGCTCGAGCAGTACTTC.

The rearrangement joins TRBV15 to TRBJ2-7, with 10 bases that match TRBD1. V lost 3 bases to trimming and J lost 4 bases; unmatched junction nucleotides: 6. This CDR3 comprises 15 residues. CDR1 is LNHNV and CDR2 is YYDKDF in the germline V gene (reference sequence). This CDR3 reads CATSSPDRGFYEQYF. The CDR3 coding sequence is TGTGCCACCAGCAGTCCGGACAGGGGGTTTTACGAGCAGTACTTC.